This T cell receptor (beta chain) was documented in a study of blood T cell repertoires in COVID-19. Study overall: Spain, Italy and the United States supplied samples that represented acute and convalescent COVID-19. T cells, B-cell-depleted T cells, or PBMCs provided the cDNA or gDNA that served as material.

How the authors handled the data: From reference gene primer amplification, estimates of nucleated cell counts were derived. Some clones are missing from TCRdb's copy, which holds only in-frame ones; the method was immunoSEQ multiplex PCR. The V and J calls and the clone size are those of that table, but D and trimming were determined from the DNA. There are about 190,000 clones in the sample; about 85% occur only once, and 0.95% to 1.3% lies in the top ten. Trimming shortened V by 4 bases and J by 1 base, and 17 bases separated the two germline ends. CDR1 SGHTS and CDR2 YDEGEE come from the germline V gene. This CDR3 spans 16 amino acids.

The sequence was obtained from a man younger than 40 with acute or convalescent COVID-19. The material sequenced was peripheral blood. The chain uses TRBV5-8 and TRBJ1-2, with D unresolved. CDR3 coding DNA: TGTGCCAGCAGCCCATGGTCCGTATCGGTTAACTATGGCTACACCTTC. Protein: CASSPWSVSVNYGYTF.